This T cell receptor (beta chain) was sequenced during a study of PD-1 blockade in classical Hodgkin lymphoma (dated by TCRdb to 2020 to 2021). Background for the entire study: Nivolumab dosing was 3 mg/kg intravenously every 2 weeks, continuing until either disease progression or unacceptable toxicity. The study used TCR beta sequencing and CyTOF to define a peripheral blood immune signature of response to PD-1 blockade in classical Hodgkin lymphoma. The paper as a whole reports these results and caveats: The study covered only a single clinical trial cohort, and the causes of the repertoire differences, possibly disease activity or prior therapy, were still not defined. Diversity was lower in patients who began nivolumab less than 1 year after ASCT, so these patients were left out of later analyses to avoid confounding by immune reconstitution. A significant rise by C4D1 was seen in CD4+ but not CD8+ TCR diversity (p=0.0027 vs p=0.16), with the rise being most apparent in complete responders (p=0.02). Baseline TCR diversity was reported as lower in newly diagnosed patients than in healthy donors, and lower still in relapsed/refractory patients. Trial patients with a complete response had baseline diversity similar to that of newly diagnosed patients, while partial responders and progressors had significantly lower diversity.

About this clone itself: No cognate antigen has been identified for it. Base qualities are not at hand, and no much larger clone is one base apart.

The CDR3 holds 15 amino acids from the cysteine to the phenylalanine. Just the 45-base CDR3 DNA is kept, in frame starting at base 1. The germline V gene (reference sequence) specifies LNHDA as CDR1 and SQIVND as CDR2. The germline ends are 17 bases apart after V is trimmed by 6 bases and J by 3 bases. The Qiagen DNeasy kit was used to extract genomic DNA both from unsorted PBMCs and from the negatively selected CD4+ and CD8+ fractions. TCR beta CDR3 regions were subjected to amplification by immunoSEQ multiplex PCR with primers that anneal to V and J segments. A synthetic immune receptor repertoire was used to minimize amplification bias, and remaining bias was computationally removed after sequencing. Concerning the study's data processing: Repertoire diversity was quantified as the Shannon entropy index using custom Python scripts. The unsorted, CD4+ and CD8+ repertoires were each analyzed separately, with the exception of combined analyses, where CD4+ and CD8+ sequences were merged in silico. Clonal expansion was defined as at least a 2-fold frequency increase after treatment relative to C1D1, with a pseudocount of 0.5 for undetected baseline clones. Clones with 0 or 1 copy at C1D1 were classified as singleton clones, and clones with 2 or more copies were classified as non-singleton clones. Clones expanded in unsorted samples were assigned a CD4+, CD8+ or unknown annotation through matching of protein sequences in sorted samples from the same patient. Wilcoxon tests on paired samples were used to test diversity changes from C1D1 to C4D1. TCRdb obtained this table from immuneACCESS and retained in-frame rearrangements with V and J assigned. These tables miss some clones; where compared with another copy, unresolved V genes account for less than half of the shortfall, and the remainder is unexplained. V, J and clone size reflect that table, while D and trimming were determined from the DNA. This sample is represented by approximately 160,000 clones; less than 80% of them were singletons. The ten largest make up 7% to 9.5% of the sample.

The time point label for this specimen denotes: cycle 2 day 1 (C2D1) of nivolumab. Relapse after autologous stem cell transplantation had occurred in all trial patients, and cohorts A, B and C were distinguished by prior brentuximab vedotin exposure. The trial cohort comprised some 60 patients with relapsed/refractory classical Hodgkin lymphoma whose best overall responses were complete response, partial response or progressive disease. Single-agent nivolumab was administered to trial patients in the multi-cohort phase II CheckMate 205 trial. An independent review committee assessed best overall response using the 2007 International Working Group response criteria. PBMCs from the trial were collected at three points: immediately before nivolumab initiation (C1D1), and during therapy at cycle 2 day 1 and cycle 4 day 1. Peripheral blood was collected in 8 mL Vacutainer Cell Preparation Tubes, from which PBMCs were isolated by centrifugation and then cryopreserved.

The specimen comprised peripheral blood mononuclear cells (PBMCs), sampled before the second cycle of nivolumab. The sequence was obtained from a human donor with classical Hodgkin lymphoma. The chain joins TRBV19 to TRBJ1-1; tentative D gene TRBD1, with 5 bases matching. The CDR3 reads as follows: CASSQFRGTYTEAFF. At the DNA level, the sequence is TGTGCCAGTAGCCAATTTAGGGGTACCTACACTGAAGCTTTCTTT.